The rows below give T cell receptor beta chains drawn from one sample of a study of T cell repertoires in cytomegalovirus infection. In TCRdb, the reads were re-called with MiXCR into one record per CDR3 protein. Among some 700,000 distinct CDR3 sequences, roughly 36% were seen once, and the ten largest hold roughly 18%. These receptors lack a known antigen. The source material was cultured PBMCs, sampled from culture after CMV antigen stimulation. These TCRs come from a human donor in good health (CMV status not recorded). Some clones in this sample may be carry-over from other donors' samples. Each CDR3 is given with its conserved first and last residue. A D gene is named only where the DNA matches it firmly. Size is omitted from some rows. Given values are once, few, many or a class for expanded clones.

V gene	J gene	D gene	clone size	CDR3 DNA	CDR3 protein
TRBV7-9	TRBJ1-1	.	few	TGTGCCAGCACCTCGGGGGGGGGCGGGACTGAAGCTTTCTTT	CASTSGGGGTEAFF
TRBV7-2	TRBJ2-1	TRBD2	many	TGTGCCAGCAGCTTCGAGGGGACTAGCGGTTACAATGAGCAGTTCTTC	CASSFEGTSGYNEQFF
TRBV6-2/TRBV6-3	TRBJ2-1	.	few	TGTGCCAGCAGTTACGGGGATAGCGGCTACAATGAGCAGTTCTTC	CASSYGDSGYNEQFF
TRBV19	TRBJ2-1	TRBD1	.	TGTGCCAGTAGTACTCGCCGGGACAGGATCTACAATGAGCAGTTCTTC	CASSTRRDRIYNEQFF
TRBV6-2/TRBV6-3	TRBJ2-5	.	few	TGTGCCAGCACTCAGCGGTACCAAGAGACCCAGTACTTC	CASTQRYQETQYF
TRBV20-1	TRBJ2-2	TRBD1	.	TGCAGTGCTAGAGATTTCCGGACAGGGCAAAACACCGGGGAGCTGTTTTTT	CSARDFRTGQNTGELFF
TRBV12-3/TRBV12-4	TRBJ2-1	.	.	TGTGCCAGCAGTCATACAGGTAGCTCCTACAATGAGCAGTTCTTC	CASSHTGSSYNEQFF
TRBV28	TRBJ2-7	TRBD2	.	TGTGCCAGCAGTTCTCCGACTAGCGGGGGCTCCTACGAGCAGTACTTC	CASSSPTSGGSYEQYF
TRBV6-5	TRBJ1-1	TRBD1	few	TGTGCCAGCAGTTACTCGATGTGGACTCGACAGGGGGCCCCGAACACTGAAGCTTTCTTT	CASSYSMWTRQGAPNTEAFF
TRBV7-2	TRBJ2-7	.	few	TGTGCCAGCAGCTTGGGGCCCCAAGGTCCCTCCTACGAGCAGTACTTC	CASSLGPQGPSYEQYF
TRBV6-1	TRBJ1-2	.	.	TGTGCCAGCAGAGAACAGGCGCATGGCTACACCTTC	CASREQAHGYTF
TRBV6-1	TRBJ2-7	TRBD2	.	TGTGCCGCGCGAGCGGGACCCTCCTACGAGCAGTACTTC	CAARAGPSYEQYF